The 17 T cell receptor beta chains presented below share a single source sample, sequenced in a study of control samples from healthy donors and cancer patients. The protocol was immunoSEQ multiplex PCR, while the TCRdb copy is restricted to in-frame clones and leaves out a portion. The sample gives about 140,000 clones, approximately 91% of which show up once; roughly 9% is in the top ten. The sample taken for sequencing was blood. The origin of the receptors is a woman under 40 in good health.

The V and J genes are TRBV9 and TRBJ1-2, with TRBD1 matching over 9 bases. CDR1 is SGDLS and CDR2 is YYNGEE in the germline V gene. The length of the CDR3 is 16 residues. Trimming took 7 bases from V and 2 from J; bases not matched to a gene: 12. DNA of the CDR3: TGTGCCAGCCTTATAGGGACAGGGACCCCGAACTATGGCTACACCTTC. Protein product: CASLIGTGTPNYGYTF. The full variable domain, completed using reference TRBV9 and TRBJ1-2, is DSGVTQTPKHLITATGQRVTLRCSPRSGDLSVYWYQQSLDQGLQFLIQYYNGEERAKGNILERFSAQQFPDLHSELNLSSLELGDSALYFCASLIGTGTPNYGYTFGSGTRLTVV.

The J gene is TRBJ2-5, the V gene TRBV7-7, with D possibly TRBD2 on 7 matching bases. The germline V gene encodes CDR1 SSHAT and CDR2 FNYEAQ (reference sequence). Trimming removed 5 bases from V and 4 bases from J, with 11 bases in between. This CDR3 has 13 amino acids. CDR3 region: CASSQGGAETQYF. The DNA of the CDR3 is TGTGCCAGCAGCCAAGGGGGGGCAGAGACCCAGTACTTC.

The chain combines TRBV6-5 with TRBJ1-6; a possible D gene is TRBD1 (5 bases). CDR1 is MNHEY and CDR2 is SVGAGI in the germline V gene. Trimming left V 5 bases short and J 10 bases short, with 12 bases between. This CDR3 has 13 residues. For the CDR3, the DNA is TGTGCCAGCAGTCAGGGACGGGGGTCACCCCTCCACTTT. As protein: CASSQGRGSPLHF.

The gene calls are TRBV10-1 and TRBJ2-7; 8 nucleotides align to TRBD1. The trim removed 4 bases at V and 2 bases at J, leaving 4 bases unmatched. Germline V gene data show CDR1 as WNHNN and CDR2 as SYGVQD (reference sequence). CDR3 length: 14 amino acids. The CDR3 nucleotides read TGCGCCAGCAGTGGTATGACAGGGGCCTACGAGCAGTACTTC. It specifies CASSGMTGAYEQYF.

The J gene is TRBJ1-5, the V gene TRBV18, with a weak D call TRBD1 (5 bases). Germline V CDR1 and CDR2: KGHSH, LQKENI. The CDR3 has 15 residues. V dropped 0 bases and J dropped 1 base, with 7 bases sitting between them. The CDR3 spells CASSPPGGSNQPQHF. The CDR3, as DNA: TGTGCCAGCTCACCACCGGGGGGGAGCAATCAGCCCCAGCATTTT.

The V and J genes are TRBV9 and TRBJ2-7; D perhaps matches TRBD2 (6 bases). The V gene lost 2 bases and the J gene lost 6 bases, with 15 bases spanning the gap. Per the germline V gene, CDR1 is SGDLS and CDR2 is YYNGEE. The CDR3 runs 14 residues. The CDR3 is CASSVEGRMSEQYF. CDR3 sequence (DNA): TGTGCCAGCAGCGTGGAGGGCCGGATGAGCGAGCAGTACTTC.

This clone has a single count. The rearrangement links TRBV28 to TRBJ2-3; 7 positions match TRBD2. The CDR3 spans 15 residues. J lost 3 bases, V lost 2 bases, and 5 bases had no gene match. The germline CDR1 and CDR2 sequences are MDHEN and SYDVKM. CDR3 DNA: TGTGCCAGCAGTTTAAGGGCAGCGGGGACAGATACGCAGTATTTT. Amino acids: CASSLRAAGTDTQYF.

The chain links TRBV15 to TRBJ2-1; either TRBD1 or TRBD2 may supply D (5 bases each). The CDR3 is made up of 12 amino acids. V lost 5 bases and J 5 bases, leaving 7 bases between the germline ends. CDR1 and CDR2 from the germline V gene are LNHNV and YYDKDF (reference sequence). CDR3 residues: CATSGTNNEQFF. For the CDR3, the DNA is TGTGCCACCAGCGGGACGAACAATGAGCAGTTCTTC.

To note about this clone: The junction does not match germline at one end; this may be a read error. The CDR3 sequence is CASRRPGQWFKF. The DNA for the CDR3 is TGTGCCAGCAGGCGTCCGGGACAATGGTTTAAGTTT. This chain links TRBV28 with TRBJ1-6; D is perhaps TRBD1 (6 bases). From germline, CDR1 is MDHEN and CDR2 SYDVKM. The CDR3 loop spans 12 amino acids.

The V gene is TRBV27, the J gene TRBJ2-7, with D possibly matching TRBD1 (5 bases). V dropped 3 bases and J dropped 2 bases, with 8 bases sitting between them. Per the germline V gene, CDR1 is MNHEY and CDR2 is SMNVEV (reference sequence). The length of the CDR3 is 13 residues. In DNA, the CDR3 is TGTGCCAGCAGTTTCGCCAGGGCCTACGAGCAGTACTTC. As protein: CASSFARAYEQYF.

The chain carries TRBV7-9 and TRBJ1-1; the D gene is possibly TRBD1 (5 bases). The CDR3 has 15 residues. Between the trimmed V and J ends, which lost 10 bases and 0 bases, there was a span of 18 bases. Germline lookup yields CDR1 SEHNR and CDR2 FQNEAQ (reference sequence). The CDR3 DNA follows: TGTGCCACTGCTTTAAGTCGACAGATGAACACTGAAGCTTTCTTT. This encodes CATALSRQMNTEAFF. Full variable domain (outside the CDR3, taken from reference TRBV7-9 and TRBJ1-1): DTGVSQNPRHKITKRGQNVTFRCDPISEHNRLYWYRQTLGQGPEFLTYFQNEAQLEKSRLLSDRFSAERPKGSFSTLEIQRTEQGDSAMYLCATALSRQMNTEAFFGQGTRLTVV.

This chain joins TRBV30 and TRBJ1-2; 7 bases are a match to TRBD1. The CDR3 is 13 amino acids. Germline V gene data show CDR1 as GTSNPN and CDR2 as SVGIG (reference sequence). With V trimmed by 3 bases and J by 3 bases, 4 bases remained unmatched. The CDR3 protein is CAWSKGQDYGYTF. CDR3 bases: TGTGCCTGGAGCAAAGGACAGGACTATGGCTACACCTTC.

V gene TRBV2 combines with J gene TRBJ2-1; 16 bases match TRBD2. Germline values: CDR1 SNHLY, CDR2 FYNNEI. Losses at the gene ends were 7 bases for V and 6 bases for J; bases not matched to a gene: 3. The CDR3 runs to 15 residues. The CDR3 spells CASIGTSGRANEQFF. DNA of the CDR3: TGTGCCAGCATTGGGACTAGCGGGAGGGCCAATGAGCAGTTCTTC.

Only one count was recorded for this clone. The J gene is TRBJ1-3, the V gene TRBV5-1; TRBD1 might be the D (5 bases). This CDR3 has 19 amino acids. Looked up from germline, CDR1 is SGHRS and CDR2 is YFSETQ. Trimming shortened V by 0 bases and J by 2 bases, and 21 bases separated the two germline ends. The CDR3 region is CASSLAAWRGRETGNTIYF. The CDR3 DNA reads TGCGCCAGCAGCTTGGCCGCATGGAGGGGCCGCGAAACTGGAAACACCATATATTTT.

The chain joins TRBV19 to TRBJ1-4; 7 bases are a match to TRBD1. This CDR3 contains 14 residues. CDR1 is LNHDA, CDR2 SQIVND, per germline (reference sequence). J lost 5 bases, V lost 6 bases, and 6 bases had no gene match. The CDR3 nucleotides read TGTGCCAGTAGCCAGGACAGGAGCAATGAAAAACTGTTTTTT. Protein product: CASSQDRSNEKLFF.

This chain joins TRBV5-4 and TRBJ2-5, with D unclear. V lost 4 bases and J lost 3, with 10 bases in between. The CDR3 length is 13 residues. Germline V CDR1 and CDR2: SGHNT, YYREEE (reference sequence). The CDR3 DNA reads as TGTGCCAGCAGCCCTCTAGTTGAAGAGACCCAGTACTTC. Protein sequence: CASSPLVEETQYF.

The rearrangement joins TRBV4-2 to TRBJ2-7; no definite D call. CDR1 is LGHNA and CDR2 is YNFKEQ in the germline V gene. The ends were cut back, 0 bases at V and 2 bases at J, with 5 bases in the middle. There are 13 residues in the CDR3. Here the CDR3 DNA reads TGTGCCAGCAGCCAAGATATGGCCTACGAGCAGTACTTC. Protein sequence: CASSQDMAYEQYF.